A selection of T cell receptor beta chains follows, all from one sample in a study of T cell responses to AZD1222 COVID-19 vaccine. TCRdb's copy holds only in-frame clones and misses some; the assay was immunoSEQ multiplex PCR. The repertoire includes about 110,000 clones, around 84% of them detected once, and around 3.2% sits in the top ten. This sample comprised peripheral blood, obtained on day 0 of AZD1222 vaccination. These receptors were collected from an adult in good health. CDR3s include the opening cysteine and the closing phenylalanine or tryptophan. A D gene is named only where the DNA matches it firmly. Rows give clone size only sometimes, using once, few, many, or a class for an expanded clone.

D gene	V gene	J gene	clone size	CDR3 protein	CDR3 DNA
TRBD2	TRBV6-5	TRBJ2-1	NA	CASSLTSGIYNEQFF	TGTGCCAGCAGTTTGACTAGCGGGATATACAATGAGCAGTTCTTC
NA	TRBV24-1	TRBJ1-5	NA	CATSDSVRPQHF	TGTGCCACCAGTGATTCCGTAAGGCCCCAGCATTTT
NA	TRBV25-1	TRBJ2-1	once	CASSGRGRGFHEQFF	TGTGCCAGCAGTGGACGGGGCAGGGGTTTCCATGAGCAGTTCTTC
NA	TRBV5-1	TRBJ1-2	NA	CASSYPTGDGYTF	TGCGCCAGCAGCTACCCAACAGGTGATGGCTACACCTTC
TRBD1	TRBV7-9	TRBJ1-2	NA	CASRAGTADGYTF	TGTGCCAGCAGAGCCGGGACAGCGGATGGCTACACCTTC
NA	TRBV28	TRBJ1-2	NA	CASNPTGMGVNYGYTF	TGTGCCAGCAACCCAACAGGGATGGGAGTCAACTATGGCTACACCTTC
TRBD2	TRBV7-2	TRBJ2-1	NA	CASSLASGRYNEQFF	TGTGCCAGCAGCTTAGCCAGCGGGAGATACAATGAGCAGTTCTTC
NA	TRBV11-3	TRBJ2-5	NA	CASSLDSRRAMTQYF	TGTGCCAGCAGCTTAGATTCTCGGCGGGCGATGACCCAGTACTTC
NA	TRBV11-2	TRBJ1-2	NA	CASSLKGTVNYGYTF	TGTGCCAGCAGCTTAAAAGGGACCGTTAACTATGGCTACACCTTC
NA	TRBV5-1	TRBJ2-1	NA	CASSLGTGWGGEQFF	TGCGCCAGCAGCTTAGGGACGGGTTGGGGCGGTGAGCAGTTCTTC
TRBD1	TRBV3-1/TRBV3-2	TRBJ2-2	NA	CASSQDPGQGALSETGELFF	TGTGCCAGCAGCCAAGACCCGGGACAGGGGGCGTTAAGTGAGACCGGGGAGCTGTTTTTT
NA	TRBV28	TRBJ1-6	NA	CASKRKGSPLHF	TGTGCCAGCAAAAGAAAGGGTTCACCCCTCCACTTT
NA	TRBV30	TRBJ1-3	few	CAWRTSGVSGNTIYF	TGTGCCTGGAGGACTAGCGGCGTGTCTGGAAACACCATATATTTT
TRBD1	TRBV30	TRBJ2-3	NA	CAWGIQGTTDTQYF	TGTGCCTGGGGAATACAGGGGACAACAGATACGCAGTATTTT
TRBD1	TRBV9	TRBJ1-2	NA	CASSVGRDSHYGHTF	TGTGCCAGCAGCGTAGGCCGGGACAGCCACTATGGCCACACCTTC
NA	TRBV9	TRBJ1-5	NA	CATDKPSSRGNQPQHF	TGTGCCACAGACAAGCCTAGCTCCCGGGGCAATCAGCCCCAGCATTTT
NA	TRBV12-3/TRBV12-4	TRBJ2-5	NA	CASSRDYQETQYF	TGTGCCAGCAGCCGAGACTACCAAGAGACCCAGTACTTC
NA	TRBV19	TRBJ1-5	NA	CASSKDGVNQPQHF	TGTGCCAGTAGTAAGGACGGAGTTAATCAGCCCCAGCATTTT
NA	TRBV29-1	TRBJ2-3	NA	CSGEGGTDTQYF	TGCAGCGGGGAGGGGGGCACAGATACGCAGTATTTT
NA	TRBV27	TRBJ2-2	NA	CASSLWGPQAANTGELFF	TGTGCCAGCAGTTTATGGGGCCCTCAAGCGGCGAACACCGGGGAGCTGTTTTTT
NA	TRBV4-1	TRBJ1-5	many	CASSQEERHPRDQPQHF	TGCGCCAGCAGCCAAGAGGAGAGACACCCGAGAGATCAGCCCCAGCATTTT
NA	TRBV18	TRBJ1-2	NA	CASSPPAGSNYGYTF	TGTGCCAGCTCACCACCGGCCGGATCTAACTATGGCTACACCTTC
NA	TRBV24-1	TRBJ2-3	NA	CAGGRQGGTDTQYF	TGTGCCGGGGGAAGGCAGGGGGGGACAGATACGCAGTATTTT
NA	TRBV4-1	TRBJ2-2	once	CASSQEANTGELFF	TGCGCCAGCAGCCAAGAAGCGAACACCGGGGAGCTGTTTTTT
NA	TRBV19	TRBJ1-1	NA	CASTQGSILIYTEAFF	TGTGCCAGTACACAGGGTTCGATTCTAATATACACTGAAGCTTTCTTT
TRBD1	TRBV5-8	TRBJ2-7	NA	CASSLRQGGYEQYF	TGTGCCAGCAGCTTGCGACAGGGTGGGTACGAGCAGTACTTC
TRBD1	TRBV5-1	TRBJ1-1	NA	CASHRGPNTEAFF	TGCGCCAGCCACAGGGGGCCGAACACTGAAGCTTTCTTT
TRBD1	TRBV9	TRBJ1-6	NA	CASSTRDRGRSPLHF	TGTGCCAGCAGCACGCGCGACAGGGGGCGATCACCCCTCCACTTT
NA	TRBV6-5	TRBJ1-3	NA	CASRRGAYSGNTIYF	TGTGCCAGCCGTAGGGGGGCGTACTCTGGAAACACCATATATTTT
NA	TRBV9	TRBJ1-1	once	CASSVDPSSVNTEAFF	TGTGCCAGCAGCGTAGACCCGTCTTCAGTGAACACTGAAGCTTTCTTT
NA	TRBV5-1	TRBJ1-3	NA	CASSLGSGLSGNTIYF	TGCGCCAGCAGCTTGGGGTCTGGTCTATCCGGAAACACCATATATTTT
TRBD1	TRBV7-2	TRBJ1-6	NA	CASSSRGQGVRSPLHF	TGTGCCAGCAGCTCAAGGGGACAGGGCGTCCGTTCACCCCTCCACTTT
TRBD1	TRBV11-2	TRBJ1-1	NA	CATGGQGDTEAFF	TGTGCCACAGGAGGACAGGGGGACACTGAAGCTTTCTTT
TRBD1	TRBV5-1	TRBJ1-2	NA	CASSFGTGYGYTF	TGCGCCAGCAGTTTTGGGACAGGCTATGGCTACACCTTC
NA	TRBV7-8	TRBJ1-3	NA	CASSLDRVSGNTIYF	TGTGCCAGCAGCTTAGACAGGGTCTCTGGAAACACCATATATTTT
NA	TRBV30	TRBJ2-7	NA	CAWRLIDEQYF	TGTGCCTGGCGTTTAATCGACGAGCAGTACTTC
TRBD1	TRBV2	TRBJ1-1	once	CASSEMGTGGDTEAFF	TGTGCCAGCAGTGAGATGGGGACAGGGGGAGACACTGAAGCTTTCTTT
NA	TRBV9	TRBJ2-1	NA	CASSVGPRDTLASEQFF	TGTGCCAGCAGCGTTGGCCCCCGGGACACCCTGGCAAGTGAGCAGTTCTTC
NA	TRBV7-3	TRBJ2-2	NA	CASSPMNTGELFF	TGTGCCAGCAGCCCAATGAACACCGGGGAGCTGTTTTTT
NA	TRBV4-3	TRBJ1-6	NA	CASSPTGEGNSPLHF	TGCGCCAGCAGCCCGACTGGAGAGGGTAATTCACCCCTCCACTTT
TRBD1	TRBV2	TRBJ1-5	NA	CASTKQGQEEPQHF	TGTGCCAGCACCAAGCAGGGACAGGAGGAGCCCCAGCATTTT
NA	TRBV27	TRBJ1-5	NA	CASSLRDTDQPQHF	TGTGCCAGCAGTTTAAGGGACACCGATCAGCCCCAGCATTTT
NA	TRBV9	TRBJ2-5	NA	CASSVDGTETQYF	TGTGCCAGCAGCGTAGATGGCACGGAGACCCAGTACTTC
TRBD2	TRBV6-5	TRBJ2-5	NA	CASIRLAGGHTQYF	TGTGCCAGCATTAGACTAGCGGGGGGGCATACCCAGTACTTC
TRBD2	TRBV3-1/TRBV3-2	TRBJ2-5	few	CASSQDPPGTTTEETQYF	TGTGCCAGCAGCCAAGACCCTCCCGGGACTACGACCGAAGAGACCCAGTACTTC
NA	TRBV15	TRBJ1-1	NA	CATSELNTEAFF	TGTGCCACCAGCGAGCTGAACACTGAAGCTTTCTTT
TRBD1	TRBV5-1	TRBJ2-3	NA	CASSSRTGSTTDTQYF	TGCGCCAGCAGCTCAAGGACAGGTTCGACCACAGATACGCAGTATTTT
NA	TRBV5-8	TRBJ2-3	once	CASSVSMADTQYF	TGTGCCAGCAGCGTTAGTATGGCAGATACGCAGTATTTT
NA	TRBV5-1	TRBJ2-1	once	CASSLFMSGTEQFF	TGCGCCAGCAGCTTGTTCATGTCTGGCACTGAGCAGTTCTTC
NA	TRBV7-3	TRBJ2-7	NA	CASSLDSSYEQYF	TGTGCCAGCAGCTTGGACAGCTCCTACGAGCAGTACTTC
NA	TRBV25-1	TRBJ1-1	NA	CASSEPPLNTEAFF	TGTGCCAGCAGTGAACCCCCCTTGAACACTGAAGCTTTCTTT
NA	TRBV5-1	TRBJ2-2	NA	CASSLGSVDTGELFF	TGCGCCAGCAGCTTGGGTAGCGTTGACACCGGGGAGCTGTTTTTT
TRBD2	TRBV29-1	TRBJ2-7	NA	CSGGGSAYEQYF	TGCAGCGGCGGGGGTTCGGCCTACGAGCAGTACTTC